This TCR beta chain came from a study of blood T cell repertoires in COVID-19. Across the whole study: The samples span acute and convalescent COVID-19 from the United States, Italy and Spain. T cells, B-cell-depleted T cells, or PBMCs provided the cDNA or gDNA that served as material.

The CDR3 extends over 13 amino acids. Germline CDR1 is ENHRY and CDR2 is SYGVKD. Trimming left V 0 bases short and J 4 bases short, with 4 bases between. TCRdb's copy holds only in-frame clones and misses some; the assay was immunoSEQ multiplex PCR. The sample records 200,000 to 250,000 clones, 85% to 90% being singletons. It was within 2 weeks before study entry that exposed participants met a COVID-19 case. This clone was observed once. This rearrangement joins TRBV10-3 to TRBJ2-1; D remains unclear. Sequencing used PBMCs or T cells enriched from blood (not recorded which). This TCR derives from a man aged 45-65 years who had been exposed to COVID-19. DNA for the CDR3: TGTGCCATCAGTGAGTCAGCATACAATGAGCAGTTCTTC. Translation: CAISESAYNEQFF.